Described below is a single TCR beta chain sequence and its context. Its antigen remains unknown. The CDR3 runs 13 residues. The V end was cut by 5 bases, the J end by 0 bases, with 5 bases between. Germline loops: CDR1 LNHNV, CDR2 YYDKDF (reference sequence). This specimen comes from a study of T-cell memory formation after mild COVID-19. Across the whole study: The TCR clusters were mostly specific to one donor.

5'RACE primed at constant segments yielded TCR alpha and TCR beta cDNA libraries bearing sample barcodes and UMIs. TCRdb reanalysed the 5' RACE reads using MiXCR and keeps one entry per CDR3 protein. The sample lists about 180,000 distinct CDR3 sequences, around a sixth occurring once. Study-wide points: Clones that got smaller from day 15 to 85 had even CD4/CD8, while clones growing later tipped toward CD4+. Clones from the second wave (peaking day 37) had unconfirmed SARS-CoV-2 specificity.

The sample taken for sequencing was PBMCs or a T cell subset sorted from them (not recorded which). V and J are TRBV15 and TRBJ1-5; D ambiguous. The TCR was taken from a man aged 18 to 30 who had mild COVID-19 (a few samples of this study predate the infection). Cell type and time point are not known. The CDR3 coding sequence is TGTGCCACCAGCCCGTATAGCAATCAGCCCCAGCATTTT. Its translation: CATSPYSNQPQHF.